This record looks at one TCR beta chain sequence and its context. Its antigen is still unknown. The cohort was made up of about 610 healthy bone marrow donors. All cohort members were sampled while nominally healthy, although unrecorded immune exposures were likely present. The donor was CMV seropositive and was included in the group of 250 to 300 seropositive cohort members. A peripheral blood sample was provided by each donor, and peripheral blood mononuclear cells were used for TCR beta sequencing. The Qiagen DNeasy Blood Extraction Kit was used to extract genomic DNA from the blood cell samples. The V and J ends are trimmed by 5 bases and 5 bases, leaving 12 bases between them. Its CDR3 holds 12 amino acids, cysteine through phenylalanine. CDR3 DNA is the only sequence kept; it has 36 bases, read in frame from the first base. The germline V gene (reference sequence) supplies CDR1 GTSNPN and CDR2 SVGIG.

Receptor libraries were prepared by the immunoSEQ multiplex PCR assay. The multiplex PCR relied on a mix of 60 forward primers for TCR Vbeta segments and 13 reverse primers for TCR Jbeta segments. A multiplex PCR assay on genomic DNA amplified the CDR3 region of rearranged TCR beta genes. The Illumina HiSeq System was used to sequence the amplified TCR beta libraries as 87-base-pair reads. Concerning the study's data processing: A later analysis counted some 80 million unique TCR beta chains across the 500 to 850 repertoires, and some 12 million of these chains were shared by at least two donors. Raw reads were error-corrected and collapsed into unique sequences by a nearest-neighbor algorithm in which closely related sequences were merged to remove PCR and sequencing errors. Alignment of CDR3 sequences to IMGT reference sequences was used to assign V, D and J gene segments. For a sequence to be retained, a match of at least six nucleotides was required to both a V gene segment and a J gene segment. A rearrangement was called productive if the CDR3 had no stop codons and remained in frame with V and J, and every other rearrangement was called non-productive. CDR3 was defined according to IMGT convention as the region running from the second conserved V-encoded cysteine to the conserved J-encoded phenylalanine. Sequences without an unambiguous match to a single V gene segment were excluded from the earlier analysis of several hundred of the donors. An earlier analysis of 587 of the donors called V segments functional above 56.7% productive rearrangements and segregating when the between-donor standard deviation exceeded 5%. A statistical classification framework was built for diagnosing cytomegalovirus status from the catalog of TCR beta chain sequences. In a later analysis, V and J genes were assigned by comparing TCR nucleotide sequences against IMGT/GENE-DB human TR gene sequences. The TCRdist pipeline was used in a later analysis to assign CDR3 sequences and most-parsimonious VDJ recombination scenarios. In a later analysis, every TCR beta chain was defined by the combination of its CDR3 amino acid sequence and its V-gene family, and reads without a unique V-gene family were dropped. In a later analysis, a few hundred highly shared, low-generation-probability nucleotide sequences were removed to address suspected cross-contamination and a sequencing artifact. For each public chain, a later analysis derived a clonal expansion index from normalized ranks of inferred template counts within each repertoire. A later analysis computed generation probabilities with a VDJ recombination model fitted to out-of-frame rearrangements, and checked the results against IGoR. A later analysis scored TCR-TCR, TCR-HLA and TCR-CMV co-occurrence with hypergeometric tests, applying a repertoire-size bias correction to TCR pairs. In a later analysis, false discovery rates were estimated by permuting HLA or CMV assignments 20 times. In a later analysis, co-occurring TCRs were grouped with DBSCAN, and TCRdist sequence similarity was added when clustering was performed within HLA-allele-positive subsets. Repertoires with fewer than 30,000 or more than 120,000 public chains were left out of co-occurrence clustering, as were a few repertoires with anomalous nucleotide sharing. TCRdb took this table from immuneACCESS and kept in-frame rearrangements with V and J called. Such tables lack part of the clones; where checked against another copy, unresolved V genes explain under half of the gap, and the rest is unexplained. V and J calls and clone size are those listed in that table; D and trimming were worked out from the DNA. The sample's table covers around 57,000 clones. The ten largest clones take up 11% of the sample.

This specimen comes from a study of cytomegalovirus exposure and HLA in healthy donors (dated by TCRdb to the late 2010s). Describing the broader study: In an earlier analysis of around 540 of the donors, around 290 Gb of sequence data and some 120 million unique TCR beta sequences from about 179 million T cells were reported. An earlier analysis of nearly 600 of the donors applied high-throughput TCR beta sequencing to assess whether each TCR beta V gene segment acted as functional or pseudogenic. In addition to the first cohort of around 670 subjects, a separate validation cohort of 130 or so different subjects was used. Roughly 5 DR-DQ haplotypes were handled as single units for association and clustering, since linkage in the cohort was strong. Among the roughly 370 genotyped donors, approximately 81% belonged to the genetic ancestry cluster associated with self-reported Caucasian donors. Rather than drawing on any new phenotypic data, the later analysis identified candidate immune exposures from TCR beta sequences and the way those sequences occurred across donors. Donor age, sex, ethnicity and CMV serostatus were collected together with the repertoire data. The study aimed to test whether signatures of past pathogen exposure could be identified by cataloging public T cell receptors. Using immunosequencing, the study profiled T cell repertoires from about 620 subjects and related those repertoires to cytomegalovirus serostatus. To study patterns of TCR occurrence, a later analysis re-analyzed previously published TCR beta repertoires from 666 donors and added high-resolution HLA genotyping. Every repertoire in the discovery cohort had been generated on one and the same sequencing platform. Class I and class II HLA loci were covered by the typing at four-digit resolution. Typing coverage differed by locus: A, B, C, DRB1 and DQB1 were typed in roughly 629-630 donors, DQA1 in about 500, DPA1 in 600 to 610, and DPB1 in approximately 450. Among 300 to 500 genotyped donors of the cohort, an average of about 220,000 unique TCR beta nucleotide sequences was sequenced per donor, of which 15% to 20% were non-productive. To predict cytomegalovirus infection status, the study combined high-throughput TCR immunosequencing, statistical association of individual TCRs with disease status, and machine learning. Genome-wide SNP genotypes for about three fifths of the roughly 700 donors were used in a later genetic analysis, which treated that subset as a discovery cohort. Roughly 310 gigabases of sequencing data and tens of millions of unique TCR sequences were included in an early release covering about 600 HLA-typed donors.

Results and caveats for the whole study, not just this receptor: In vitro tests confirmed that a few of the cytomegalovirus-associated TCR beta chains recognize cytomegalovirus antigens. The authors suggested that the approach could potentially be generalized to other disease states and immunological phenotypes. Specific HLA alleles were associated with 15,000 to 20,000 TCR beta sequences at a false discovery rate of 0.05 in a later analysis. Most CMV-associated TCR beta chains appeared to be HLA-restricted in a later analysis, and the HLA associations seemed to be driven largely by CMV exposure. HLA typing was unavailable for some donors at each locus, so association tests used only the typed subset. This cohort had only TCR beta chains sequenced, and the lack of alpha or paired-chain data limited which features could be detected. Because counts were too low, about 18 rarely observed V segments, including chromosome 9 orphons, were excluded from the earlier analysis of a few hundred of the donors. Presence/absence analyses assumed roughly uniform sequencing depth across donors, an assumption that may not hold. The classifier was reported to diagnose cytomegalovirus status with high specificity and sensitivity in both the original cohort and the validation cohort. Compared with equally common non-associated chains, HLA-associated TCR beta chains in a later analysis were more clonally expanded and had lower generation probabilities. The 87-base-pair reads could not distinguish some IMGT-functional V segments, including TRBV6-2 and TRBV6-3, so those segments were excluded. A further reported finding was that TCR beta sequences accurately predicted the HLA-A and HLA-B alleles for most subjects in the first cohort. A later genetic analysis reported fewer N-insertions in productive TCRs among donors in an Asian-associated ancestry cluster than the approximately 700-donor mean. According to a later analysis, TCR association rates differed among HLA loci, with DRB1 alleles showing the most associated TCRs and HLA-C alleles showing the fewest. The sequencing pipeline was judged likely to have produced a cluster of highly shared sequence variants as a technical artifact. Correlated functional status among segregating V segments might reflect linkage disequilibrium, but an unknown experimental factor could not be ruled out. A later analysis reported that several top co-occurrence clusters appeared linked to parvovirus B19, influenza, CMV and Epstein-Barr virus. In a later genetic analysis, a missense DCLRE1C variant was associated with V-gene and J-gene trimming of TCR beta chains, and the association was replicated in an independent cohort. Across donors, most TCR sequences were observed very rarely, whereas some public TCRs were present in many individuals. Assigning TCR associations to individual alleles was difficult when HLA alleles, especially DR and DQ, strongly co-occurred. In an earlier analysis of a few hundred of the donors, most TCR beta V segments were observed in productive rearrangements about 90% or about 30% of the time, broadly matching IMGT annotations. The study listed 170 or so TCR beta chains as associated with cytomegalovirus. CMV serostatus was the only immune exposure information available for the cohort.

The material sequenced was PBMCs. The origin of this receptor is a woman between 45 and 60 years old in good health and CMV-seropositive. The chain joins TRBV30 to TRBJ1-2; the D gene is perhaps TRBD1, from 6 matching bases. The nucleotides read TGTGCCTGGGGGCCAGGGACATATGGCTACACCTTC. Its product reads: CAWGPGTYGYTF.